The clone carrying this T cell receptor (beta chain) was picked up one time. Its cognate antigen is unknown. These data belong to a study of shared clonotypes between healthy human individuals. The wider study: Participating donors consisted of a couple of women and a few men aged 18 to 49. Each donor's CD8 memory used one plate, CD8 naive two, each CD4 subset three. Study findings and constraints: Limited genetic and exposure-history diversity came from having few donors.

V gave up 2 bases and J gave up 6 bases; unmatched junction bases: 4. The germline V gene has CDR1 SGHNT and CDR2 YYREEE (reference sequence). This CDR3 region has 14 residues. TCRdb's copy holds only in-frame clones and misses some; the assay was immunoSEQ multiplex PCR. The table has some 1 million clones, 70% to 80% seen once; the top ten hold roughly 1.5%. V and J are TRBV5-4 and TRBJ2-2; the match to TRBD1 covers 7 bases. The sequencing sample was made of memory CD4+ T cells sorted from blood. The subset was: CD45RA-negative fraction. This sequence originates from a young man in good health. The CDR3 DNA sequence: TGTGCCAGCAGCTTTACAGGGGATTCCGGGGAGCTGTTTTTT. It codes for CASSFTGDSGELFF.